This T cell receptor (beta chain) was retrieved from a study of breast tumors, draining lymph nodes, adjacent tissues. Findings of the study overall: The data were judged consistent with most tumor T cells coming from lymph node and expanding in tumor. Tumor T cell lymph node origin was a supported hypothesis, not proven. Tumors had less TCR diversity than lymph nodes, more than nontumor tissue.

TCRdb re-derived calls from the multiplex PCR reads in MiXCR, one entry per CDR3 protein. The sample holds fewer than 250,000 distinct CDR3 sequences, roughly 30% seen once. The CDR3 length is 14 residues. CDR1 and CDR2 (germline): MNHEY, SVGAGI. Trimming took 4 bases from V and 3 from J, leaving 12 bases between them. The lymph nodes were axillary draining lymph nodes from breast cancer patients. This clonotype was recorded at least ten times. Its antigen is currently unknown. This TCR was sampled from a female donor with breast cancer. Some clones in this sample may be carry-over from other donors' samples. The chain recombines TRBV6-5 with TRBJ1-2, with D tentatively TRBD1 (5 bases). The sequencing sample was made of axillary lymph node tissue. CDR3 sequence: CASSSGVWDYGYTF. For the CDR3, the DNA is TGTGCCAGCAGTTCGGGGGTATGGGACTATGGCTACACCTTC.